These 17 T cell receptor beta chains were all obtained from the same sample, sequenced in a study of Ad26.COV2.S vaccination and SARS-CoV-2 variants. Using immunoSEQ multiplex PCR, the repertoire was profiled, and TCRdb retains in-frame clones only, with some absent. The sample carries 380,000 or so clones, roughly 85% recorded once. The treatment here: roughly 20 received Ad26.COV2.S at low or high dose, single or two shots; five or six received placebo; per-sample allocation not given. Sampling took place 63 days after the first vaccine or placebo injection. This specimen was peripheral blood, taken in a trial of Ad26.COV2.S vaccine versus placebo. These receptors were collected from a person aged 18 to 59 who received the Ad26.COV2.S COVID-19 vaccine or a placebo.

The chain is built from TRBV12-3 or TRBV12-4 and TRBJ1-2; D call uncertain. Trimming shortened V by 6 bases and J by 8 bases, and 13 bases separated the two germline ends. This CDR3 is 12 amino acids long. This CDR3 reads CASSLRVGGYTF. The CDR3 coding sequence is TGTGCCAGCAGCTTAAGGGTGGGCGGCTACACCTTC.

J is TRBJ1-2 and V is TRBV29-1; D is unresolved. Trimming took off 0 bases at V and 5 bases at J, with 10 bases between the two ends. CDR3 length equals 13 residues. Per the germline V gene, CDR1 is SQVTM and CDR2 is ANQGSEA. This CDR3 is CSVEDFTRYGYTF. The CDR3 DNA is TGCAGCGTTGAAGATTTCACTCGTTATGGCTACACCTTC.

V gene TRBV5-1 combines with J gene TRBJ2-3, with TRBD2 matching over 16 bases. V lost 4 bases and J lost 5; bases outside the gene matches: 4. The germline CDR1 and CDR2 sequences are SGHRS and YFSETQ. The CDR3 is 16 amino acids. The CDR3 loop is CASSAGLAGGQDTQYF. For the CDR3, the DNA is TGCGCCAGCAGCGCGGGACTAGCGGGGGGGCAAGATACGCAGTATTTT.

V gene TRBV5-1 combines with J gene TRBJ2-7; D uncertain. V gave up 0 bases and J gave up 0 bases, with 10 bases separating them. CDR1 is SGHRS and CDR2 is YFSETQ in the germline V gene. The CDR3 sequence is 15 residues long. The CDR3 sequence: CASSLAERHSYEQYF. In nucleotides, the CDR3 is TGCGCCAGCAGCTTGGCGGAACGCCACTCCTACGAGCAGTACTTC.

The CDR3 spells CSASGLAGPFTDTQYF. The CDR3 bases are TGCAGTGCTAGTGGGCTAGCGGGTCCCTTTACAGATACGCAGTATTTT. This chain connects TRBV20-1 to TRBJ2-3, with 8 bases aligning to TRBD2. CDR3 length: 16 amino acids. Unmatched junction bases numbered 11, after V lost 3 bases and J lost 3 bases. The germline CDR1 and CDR2 sequences are DFQATT and SNEGSKA (reference sequence).

The chain links TRBV6-5 to TRBJ1-1, with D possibly matching TRBD1 (5 bases). V was trimmed by 2 bases and J by 3 bases, leaving 10 bases between them. Germline V gives CDR1 MNHEY, CDR2 SVGAGI. CDR3 size: 14 residues. CDR3 region: CASSYTQGYTEAFF. CDR3 in DNA: TGTGCCAGCAGTTACACGCAGGGTTACACTGAAGCTTTCTTT.

This clone was counted only a few times. V and J are TRBV30 and TRBJ1-3; no clear D. This CDR3 has 16 residues. V lost 3 bases and J 8 bases, leaving 23 bases between the germline ends. Germline assignment: CDR1 GTSNPN and CDR2 SVGIG (reference sequence). Here the CDR3 reads CAWRPLSGRKGYTIYF. The CDR3 nucleotides are TGTGCCTGGAGGCCACTGAGCGGGAGGAAGGGATACACCATATATTTT.

This clone showed up many times. V and J are TRBV7-3 and TRBJ2-6; no firm D call. V lost 5 bases to trimming and J lost 3 bases, with 5 bases between them. The length of the CDR3 is 13 residues. Germline assignment: CDR1 SGHTA and CDR2 FQGTGA. This CDR3 reads CASSVGGANVLTF. The CDR3 nucleotides are TGTGCCAGCAGCGTGGGTGGGGCCAACGTCCTGACTTTC.

With respect to this clone: A much larger clonotype is one base distant, so this may be a read error. CDR3 protein: CASSQDGGSNTEAFF. CDR3 DNA: TGCGCCAGCAGCCAAGATGGGGGCTCGAACACTGAAGCTTTCTTT. V and J are TRBV4-1 and TRBJ1-1, with D tentatively TRBD1 (6 bases). V lost 0 bases to trimming and J lost 1 base, with 9 bases between them. CDR1 and CDR2 from the germline V gene are MGHRA and YSYEKL. The CDR3 is 15 residues long.

This clone occurred a few times. The rearrangement joins TRBV6-6 to TRBJ2-7, with D perhaps matching TRBD1 or TRBD2 (5 bases each). There are 14 residues in the CDR3. Trimming removed 2 bases at V and 3 bases at J, with 11 bases between. CDR1 is MNHNY and CDR2 is SVGAGI in the germline V gene (reference sequence). This chain's CDR3 is CASSYRDAGYEQYF. CDR3 nucleotides: TGTGCCAGCAGTTACCGGGACGCGGGCTACGAGCAGTACTTC.

The chain recombines TRBV7-9 with TRBJ1-6, with D uncertain. V was trimmed by 2 bases and J by 0 bases, leaving 5 bases between them. The CDR3 sequence is 15 residues long. Germline V gene lookup returns CDR1 SEHNR and CDR2 FQNEAQ (reference sequence). CDR3 DNA sequence: TGTGCCAGCAGCTTAACCAGCTCCTATAATTCACCCCTCCACTTT. Translated, it gives CASSLTSSYNSPLHF.

The rearrangement joins TRBV19 to TRBJ2-7; D ambiguous. Trimming left V 4 bases short and J 2 bases short, with 15 bases between. CDR1 and CDR2 from the germline V gene are LNHDA and SQIVND (reference sequence). This CDR3 comprises 15 residues. The CDR3 sequence: CASSTQFGLAYEQYF. CDR3 nucleotides: TGTGCCAGTAGTACCCAATTTGGTCTTGCCTACGAGCAGTACTTC.

This chain connects TRBV7-8 to TRBJ2-1; tentatively, D is TRBD1 (6 bases). Germline assignment: CDR1 SGHVS and CDR2 FQNEAQ. The CDR3 loop spans 15 amino acids. V lost 3 bases, J lost 1 base, and 10 bases lay in between. CDR3 sequence reads: CASSLQGPSYNEQFF. CDR3 DNA: TGTGCCAGCAGCTTGCAGGGGCCTTCCTACAATGAGCAGTTCTTC.

As for this clone: The sample contains more than one DNA sequence encoding this CDR3. The J gene is TRBJ2-2, the V gene TRBV11-2; the D is unclear. The V end lost 3 bases, the J end lost 5 bases, and 1 base lay between the germline ends. Per germline, CDR1 SGHAT and CDR2 FQNNGV. There are 11 residues in the CDR3. The CDR3 protein is CASSFTGELFF. The CDR3 nucleotides read TGTGCCAGCAGCTTTACCGGGGAGCTGTTTTTT.

The chain uses TRBV19 and TRBJ1-1; the D gene is possibly TRBD1 (5 bases). Germline assignment: CDR1 LNHDA and CDR2 SQIVND (reference sequence). The CDR3 is 14 amino acids. V lost 7 bases, J lost 0 bases, and 12 bases lay in between. The CDR3 sequence is CASKRAGMNTEAFF. CDR3 nucleotide sequence: TGTGCCAGTAAGAGGGCAGGGATGAACACTGAAGCTTTCTTT.

The chain employs TRBV19 and TRBJ2-1; D may be TRBD2 (6 bases). The germline CDR1 and CDR2 sequences are LNHDA and SQIVND (reference sequence). This CDR3 comprises 15 residues. Trimming pared 5 bases from V and 0 bases from J, leaving 11 bases between. The chain's CDR3 is CASSLSGLSYNEQFF. The DNA for the CDR3 is TGTGCCAGTAGTCTTAGCGGACTCTCCTACAATGAGCAGTTCTTC. The full variable domain, its missing parts supplied by reference TRBV19 and TRBJ2-1, is DGGITQSPKYLFRKEGQNVTLSCEQNLNHDAMYWYRQDPGQGLRLIYYSQIVNDFQKGDIAEGYSVSREKKESFPLTVTSAQKNPTAFYLCASSLSGLSYNEQFFGPGTRLTVL.

V usage is TRBV6-2 or TRBV6-3 and J usage is TRBJ2-5; the match to TRBD2 covers 9 bases. The CDR3 runs 16 residues. J lost 2 bases, V lost 2 bases, and 6 bases had no gene match. Germline V gene data show CDR1 as MNHEY and CDR2 as SVGEGT. The CDR3 nucleotides read TGTGCCAGCAGTTACCGGCTAGCGGGGTCACAAGAGACCCAGTACTTC. Protein product: CASSYRLAGSQETQYF.